This is a list of T cell receptor beta chains from one sample in a study of CD8+ T cells in alopecia areata. Sequenced by immunoSEQ multiplex PCR; TCRdb stores in-frame clones only, minus some. This sample has hundreds of thousands of clones, with 35% to 40% found just once. The sequencing here drew on CD4+ T cells sorted from blood, taken at approximately week 30, from a patient treated with tofacitinib. These TCRs come from a human donor with alopecia areata. Both conserved end residues are part of each CDR3. Each record gives: J gene, D gene, clone size, V gene, CDR3 DNA, CDR3 protein. A D gene is named only where the DNA matches it firmly. Rows give clone size only sometimes, using once, few, many, or a class for an expanded clone.

TRBJ1-1	TRBD1	few	TRBV29-1	TGCAGCGTTGAAACCTCAGGGGGCACTGAAGCTTTCTTT	CSVETSGGTEAFF
TRBJ2-7	TRBD1	few	TRBV14	TGTGCCAGCAGGCAAAAGGGACAGCTTGTTTCCTACGAGCAGTACTTC	CASRQKGQLVSYEQYF
TRBJ1-4	TRBD1	few	TRBV2	TGTGCCAGCAGTTGGGACAGGGGAATCTTTTTT	CASSWDRGIFF
TRBJ2-6	NA	NA	TRBV18	TGTGCCAGCTCACCGAAGAGCTCTGGGGCCAACGTCCTGACTTTC	CASSPKSSGANVLTF
TRBJ2-2	NA	NA	TRBV14	TGTGCCAGCAGCCAAGCCACCGGGACACAAAACACCGGGGAGCTGTTTTTT	CASSQATGTQNTGELFF
TRBJ2-7	NA	NA	TRBV6-5	TGTGCCAGCTGGCGGGCAGGGGACTACGAGCAGTACTTC	CASWRAGDYEQYF
TRBJ2-7	NA	NA	TRBV6-5	TGTGCCAGCAGCTCCGCCAGGGTCTTCAACGAGCAGTACTTC	CASSSARVFNEQYF
TRBJ1-1	TRBD1	NA	TRBV4-1	TGCGCCAGCAGCCAGGGACAGGGAAACACTGAAGCTTTCTTT	CASSQGQGNTEAFF
TRBJ1-1	NA	few	TRBV6-5	TGTGCCAGCAGTTACTCTGGCAGGGGCTTGAACACTGAAGCTTTCTTT	CASSYSGRGLNTEAFF
TRBJ2-1	NA	few	TRBV7-2	TGTGCCAGCAGCTTACTCAATGAGCAGTTCTTC	CASSLLNEQFF
TRBJ2-4	NA	few	TRBV4-1	TGCGCCAGCAGCCAAGATGGATGGGCAGGAGCCAAAAACATTCAGTACTTC	CASSQDGWAGAKNIQYF
TRBJ1-5	NA	once	TRBV6-5	TGTGCCAGCAGACCCCGCAGGGAGAGTAATCAGCCCCAGCATTTT	CASRPRRESNQPQHF
TRBJ1-1	NA	NA	TRBV5-1	TGCGCCAGCAGCTTGGTCCCGAGGGGGGTGAACACTGAAGCTTTCTTT	CASSLVPRGVNTEAFF
TRBJ1-1	NA	NA	TRBV7-6	TGTGCCAGCAGCCGCGGGCCACAGATGAACACTGAAGCTTTCTTT	CASSRGPQMNTEAFF
TRBJ2-5	TRBD2	NA	TRBV29-1	TGCAGCGTCCAAGGACTAGCGGACCTGAAGGAGACCCAGTACTTC	CSVQGLADLKETQYF
TRBJ1-1	NA	few	TRBV30	TGTGCCTGGTCAGTACAGTCAGCAACTGAAGCTTTCTTT	CAWSVQSATEAFF
TRBJ2-7	TRBD1	few	TRBV28	TGTGCCAGCAGTCTGACACAGGGGGCTGCGGACGAGCAGTACTTC	CASSLTQGAADEQYF
TRBJ2-1	NA	few	TRBV10-3	TGTGCCATCAGTGACCTGCACAATGAGCAGTTCTTC	CAISDLHNEQFF
TRBJ1-2	NA	few	TRBV7-9	TGTGCCAGCAGCTCCCCCCGGGCAGGGGCTCCGGATGGCTACACCTTC	CASSSPRAGAPDGYTF
TRBJ2-7	NA	NA	TRBV12-2	TGTGCAAGTCGCTTAGGAAGGTGGGACAGGCGCTCCTACGAGCAGTACTTC	CASRLGRWDRRSYEQYF
TRBJ2-1	NA	NA	TRBV6-1	TGTGCCAGCAGTACCGATTGGGACTCTGAGCAGTTCTTC	CASSTDWDSEQFF
TRBJ2-7	NA	NA	TRBV2	TGTGCCAGCAGCTATGATTACGAGCAGTACTTC	CASSYDYEQYF
TRBJ1-4	NA	NA	TRBV25-1	TGTGCCAGCAGTGAAGTAGGGCAGGGACTTCGAAAACTGTTTTTT	CASSEVGQGLRKLFF
TRBJ2-7	TRBD1	many	TRBV28	TGTGCCAGCCTCCCTTCCGGGACAGACCTTACCTACGAGCAGTACTTC	CASLPSGTDLTYEQYF
TRBJ2-1	NA	few	TRBV18	TGTGCCAGCTCAGCCTGGGACGTCAGCGAGCAGTTCTTC	CASSAWDVSEQFF
TRBJ2-1	TRBD2	few	TRBV30	TGTGCCTGGAGGCCGGGACTAGGATCCTACAATGAGCAGTTCTTC	CAWRPGLGSYNEQFF
TRBJ2-3	NA	once	TRBV25-1	TGTGCCAGCAGTGAATCGGTTACCGATACGCAGTATTTT	CASSESVTDTQYF
TRBJ1-2	TRBD1	NA	TRBV29-1	TGCAGCGTCGGACAGGGGACCTATGGCTACACCTTC	CSVGQGTYGYTF
TRBJ2-2	NA	NA	TRBV29-1	TGCAGCGCCGTTTGGCAGAGCACCGGGGAGCTGTTTTTT	CSAVWQSTGELFF
TRBJ2-2	NA	NA	TRBV6-1	TGTGCCAGCAGTGCGCGGACTGCCCGAACACTGAACACCGGGGAGCTGTTTTTT	CASSARTARTLNTGELFF
TRBJ1-2	NA	few	TRBV30	TGTGCCTGGAGCGACATTTCTCCCCGGGATTTCTTCTATGGCTACACCTTC	CAWSDISPRDFFYGYTF
TRBJ1-2	NA	NA	TRBV9	TGTGCCAGCAGCGCATCAAGAGTCTATGGCTACACCTTC	CASSASRVYGYTF
TRBJ2-5	NA	medium-sized	TRBV2	TGTGCCAGTAGTGAGCAGCAAGAGACCCAGTACTTC	CASSEQQETQYF
TRBJ1-5	NA	few	TRBV30	TGTGCCTGGAGTAAGAGGGATCAGCCCCAGCATTTT	CAWSKRDQPQHF
TRBJ1-3	NA	few	TRBV5-8	TGTGCCAGCAGCACGTGGGACGCTCGGGCGGGAAACACCATATATTTT	CASSTWDARAGNTIYF
TRBJ2-1	NA	NA	TRBV30	TGTGCCTCCGGGATGGGGAGCTCCTACAATGAGCAGTTCTTC	CASGMGSSYNEQFF
TRBJ2-3	NA	NA	TRBV9	TGTGCCAGCAGCGTAGGGGGCACAGATACGCAGTATTTT	CASSVGGTDTQYF
TRBJ2-3	NA	once	TRBV30	TGTGCCTGGGGGGACGGGTCAGATACGCAGTATTTT	CAWGDGSDTQYF
TRBJ2-7	NA	NA	TRBV6-1	TGTGCCAGCACCCAGGACGGAATCTACGAGCAGTACTTC	CASTQDGIYEQYF
TRBJ2-3	TRBD2	NA	TRBV11-2	TGTGCCAGCAGCTTGCGGGGGAAAACAGATACGCAGTATTTT	CASSLRGKTDTQYF
TRBJ2-7	NA	few	TRBV14	TGTGCCAGCAGCCAAGACACTTCCAACGAGCAGTACTTC	CASSQDTSNEQYF
TRBJ2-1	NA	few	TRBV30	TGTGCCTGGAAAGGGGCCAACTTCGAGTACAATGAGCAGTTCTTC	CAWKGANFEYNEQFF
TRBJ1-1	NA	few	TRBV6-1	TGTGCCAGCAGTGGGCCCACTGAAGCTTTCTTT	CASSGPTEAFF
TRBJ2-7	TRBD1	NA	TRBV7-9	TGTGCCAGCAGCTCGACAGGGTTTGACGAGCAGTACTTC	CASSSTGFDEQYF
TRBJ1-2	NA	once	TRBV7-9	TGTGCCAGCAGCTTAGAAGTGACACACGCCACCTATGGCTACACCTTC	CASSLEVTHATYGYTF
TRBJ2-3	NA	NA	TRBV29-1	TGCAGCGTTGAAGTTCTCCAACTAGATACGCAGTATTTT	CSVEVLQLDTQYF
TRBJ1-1	NA	once	TRBV5-1	TGCGCCAGCAGCCGTCAGGGGTCTGAAGCTTTCTTT	CASSRQGSEAFF
TRBJ2-1	NA	NA	TRBV5-1	TGCGCCAGCAGCTTGCTTAGCGACTCCTACAATGAGCAGTTCTTC	CASSLLSDSYNEQFF
TRBJ2-3	NA	few	TRBV20-1	TGCAGTGCTCAAGCTCCGGATACGCAGTATTTT	CSAQAPDTQYF
TRBJ1-6	TRBD1	NA	TRBV2	TGTGCCAGCAGTCGGGACAGGTATAATTCACCCCTCCACTTT	CASSRDRYNSPLHF
TRBJ1-2	TRBD1	NA	TRBV6-6	TGTGCCAGCAGTTTACGACAGGGCGCTGACTATGGCTACACCTTC	CASSLRQGADYGYTF
TRBJ1-4	NA	NA	TRBV27	TGTGCCAGCAGAAGCAGGACGGACTTCAATGAAAAACTGTTTTTT	CASRSRTDFNEKLFF
TRBJ1-2	NA	NA	TRBV6-1	TGTGCCAGCAGTGAAGCCATCGCGGGGACCGGCTATGGCTACACCTTC	CASSEAIAGTGYGYTF
TRBJ2-3	TRBD2	NA	TRBV30	TGTGCCTGGACGGCCCTATGGCGGGAGGGCCCCAGCACAGATACGCAGTATTTT	CAWTALWREGPSTDTQYF